The 32 T cell receptor beta chains below come from one sample, sequenced in a study of T cell responses to AZD1222 COVID-19 vaccine. Assay used: immunoSEQ multiplex PCR; TCRdb lists only in-frame clones, some missing. The sample comprises 85,000 to 100,000 clones, around 73% of which are singletons, and roughly 20% rests with the top ten. Specimen: peripheral blood, collected on day 0 of AZD1222 vaccination. These TCRs come from an adult in good health.

The chain uses TRBV29-1 and TRBJ1-1; TRBD1 matches at 9 bases. Germline V gene data show CDR1 as SQVTM and CDR2 as ANQGSEA. The CDR3 contains 14 residues. J gave up 4 bases and V 7 bases, and 10 bases lay outside the gene matches. The CDR3 nucleotides are TGCAGCGGGGGAGGTGAGACAGGGGGCACTGAAGCTTTCTTT. Translated: CSGGGETGGTEAFF.

The gene calls are TRBV9 and TRBJ2-7; weak D call: TRBD1 (5 bases). This CDR3 comprises 13 residues. Germline V CDR1 and CDR2: SGDLS, YYNGEE. Trimming stripped 4 bases from V and 3 bases from J, with 11 bases between. The CDR3 sequence: CASSPGLGYEQYF. The CDR3 nucleotides read TGTGCCAGCAGCCCAGGGTTGGGCTACGAGCAGTACTTC.

J is TRBJ2-2 and V is TRBV7-9; tentatively, D is TRBD1 (6 bases). The germline CDR1 and CDR2 sequences are SEHNR and FQNEAQ (reference sequence). The CDR3 is 16 residues long. V was pared by 3 bases and J by 4 bases, with 15 bases between. The CDR3 spells CASSFRDKRSTGELFF. The DNA for the CDR3 is TGTGCCAGCAGCTTCCGGGACAAACGCTCCACCGGGGAGCTGTTTTTT.

The V gene is TRBV19, the J gene TRBJ2-3; the D is unclear. CDR1 is LNHDA and CDR2 is SQIVND in the germline V gene (reference sequence). The germline V and J ends were trimmed by 3 bases and 0 bases, with 10 bases remaining between them. The CDR3 loop spans 15 amino acids. The CDR3 is CASSIRAASTDTQYF. CDR3 nucleotides: TGTGCCAGTAGTATTAGGGCAGCCAGCACAGATACGCAGTATTTT.

This clone was counted once. The chain couples TRBV19 to TRBJ1-1, with no clear D. CDR3 size: 13 residues. V lost 3 bases, J lost 3 bases, and 8 bases lay in between. Germline V CDR1 and CDR2: LNHDA, SQIVND (reference sequence). CDR3 sequence reads: CASSIGLYTEAFF. CDR3 nucleotide sequence: TGTGCCAGTAGTATCGGCCTCTACACTGAAGCTTTCTTT.

V usage is TRBV13 and J usage is TRBJ2-1; D unclear. The CDR3 is made up of 16 amino acids. Trimming left V 0 bases short and J 2 bases short, with 11 bases between. CDR1 and CDR2 (germline): PRHDT, FYEKMQ (reference sequence). Here the CDR3 reads CASSLGLGIPYNEQFF. CDR3 in DNA: TGTGCCAGCAGCTTAGGCTTGGGAATCCCCTACAATGAGCAGTTCTTC.

The J gene is TRBJ2-7, the V gene TRBV9; 14 bases fit TRBD2. CDR1 and CDR2 (germline): SGDLS, YYNGEE. The junction had 7 bases not matched to a gene; V was cut back by 2 bases and J by 0 bases. The CDR3 covers 18 residues. This CDR3 is CASSVGTSGSLSSYEQYF. The CDR3 region has the DNA TGTGCCAGCAGCGTTGGGACTAGCGGGAGCCTAAGCTCCTACGAGCAGTACTTC.

The V and J genes are TRBV5-1 and TRBJ1-6, with D tentatively TRBD1 (5 bases). Germline V gene lookup returns CDR1 SGHRS and CDR2 YFSETQ. This CDR3 comprises 16 residues. V was pared by 1 base and J by 7 bases, with 15 bases between. Here the CDR3 DNA reads TGCGCCAGCAGCTTGCCTTGGGGGGGGGACAATTCACCCCTCCACTTT. This codes for CASSLPWGGDNSPLHF.

The rearrangement links TRBV6-2 or TRBV6-3 to TRBJ2-1; no clear D. V lost 0 bases to trimming and J lost 4 bases, with 10 bases between them. The CDR3 contains 15 residues. Per the germline V gene, CDR1 is MNHEY and CDR2 is SVGEGT. CDR3 nucleotide sequence: TGTGCCAGCAGTTACTCGCTGGCTGAATACAATGAGCAGTTCTTC. Its protein product is CASSYSLAEYNEQFF.

The chain has TRBV2 and TRBJ1-5; D might be TRBD1 (6 bases). The length of the CDR3 is 15 residues. Deletions cut 4 bases from V and 7 bases from J, with 17 bases between. Germline V gene sequence: CDR1 SNHLY, CDR2 FYNNEI. CDR3 loop: CASSVLQGSIQPQHF. The CDR3, as DNA: TGTGCCAGCAGTGTTTTACAGGGCTCGATCCAGCCCCAGCATTTT.

The V gene is TRBV11-2, the J gene TRBJ2-3; 9 nucleotides match TRBD1. Germline CDR1 reads SGHAT; CDR2 reads FQNNGV. The CDR3 has 17 amino acids. V lost 3 bases and J lost 2; bases outside the gene matches: 9. The CDR3 protein is CASSFGFGTGPTDTQYF. CDR3 sequence (DNA): TGTGCCAGCAGCTTTGGATTCGGGACAGGGCCCACAGATACGCAGTATTTT. The variable domain in full, with the rest retrieved from reference TRBV11-2 and TRBJ2-3, is EAGVAQSPRYKIIEKRQSVAFWCNPISGHATLYWYQQILGQGPKLLIQFQNNGVVDDSQLPKDRFSAERLKGVDSTLKIQPAKLEDSAVYLCASSFGFGTGPTDTQYFGPGTRLTVL.

The chain recombines TRBV18 with TRBJ1-4; D gene uncertain. Germline V gives CDR1 KGHSH, CDR2 LQKENI. Between the trimmed V and J ends, which lost 3 bases and 6 bases, there was a span of 8 bases. The CDR3 has 13 residues. The CDR3 DNA sequence: TGTGCCAGCTCACCTGACATCGATGAAAAACTGTTTTTT. Amino acid sequence: CASSPDIDEKLFF.

This clone has more than one count but fewer than ten. The rearrangement joins TRBV9 to TRBJ2-1; 9 bases map to TRBD1. The CDR3 has 15 residues. V lost 4 bases to trimming and J lost 7 bases; unmatched junction nucleotides: 9. Germline V gene lookup returns CDR1 SGDLS and CDR2 YYNGEE. The CDR3 nucleotides are TGTGCCAGCAGCACCGGACAGGGGAAAGGTAATGAGCAGTTCTTC. Residues: CASSTGQGKGNEQFF.

V and J are TRBV6-5 and TRBJ2-1; either TRBD1 or TRBD2 may supply D (5 bases each). The V gene's germline CDR1 is MNHEY and CDR2 SVGAGI. Trimming cost V 2 bases and J 4 bases, with 12 bases left between them. The CDR3 loop spans 15 amino acids. CDR3 protein: CASSYGGLGYNEQFF. The CDR3 nucleotides are TGTGCCAGCAGTTACGGGGGTTTGGGTTACAATGAGCAGTTCTTC.

This clone came up once. The chain couples TRBV27 to TRBJ1-6; 7 bases match TRBD1. CDR1 is MNHEY and CDR2 is SMNVEV in the germline V gene (reference sequence). The ends lost 7 bases at V and 2 bases at J; junction bases unmatched: 11. CDR3 length equals 17 residues. CDR3 loop: CASTGGRGPPYNSPLHF. In DNA, the CDR3 is TGTGCCAGCACAGGAGGTAGGGGGCCGCCCTATAATTCACCCCTCCACTTT.

The chain employs TRBV24-1 and TRBJ2-2, with TRBD1 identical over 7 bases. V shed 4 bases and J 2 bases; nucleotides not matched to a gene: 6. CDR1 and CDR2 from the germline V gene are KGHDR and SFDVKD. The CDR3 sequence is 16 residues long. The CDR3 region is CATSDPTGENTGELFF. CDR3 nucleotide sequence: TGTGCCACCAGTGACCCAACAGGGGAAAACACCGGGGAGCTGTTTTTT.

This sequence joins TRBV14 and TRBJ1-1, with D possibly matching TRBD1 (5 bases). V gave up 1 base and J gave up 1 base, with 10 bases separating them. This CDR3 has 15 amino acids. Germline V gene data show CDR1 as SGHDN and CDR2 as FVKESK. The CDR3 region is CASSQGGGWNTEAFF. The CDR3 DNA follows: TGTGCCAGCAGCCAAGGCGGGGGATGGAACACTGAAGCTTTCTTT.

The chain combines TRBV20-1 with TRBJ1-1; 8 nucleotides align to TRBD1. The CDR3 extends over 14 amino acids. Germline V gives CDR1 DFQATT, CDR2 SNEGSKA (reference sequence). J lost 7 bases, V lost 3 bases, and 10 bases had no gene match. The CDR3 is CSASSGTGGDEAFF. The CDR3 DNA is TGCAGTGCTAGTTCCGGAACAGGGGGTGATGAAGCTTTCTTT.

The chain has TRBV10-2 and TRBJ2-5; no clear D. The CDR3 contains 14 residues. The V gene lost 3 bases and the J gene lost 4 bases, with 12 bases spanning the gap. Germline V gives CDR1 WSHSY, CDR2 SAAADI. The CDR3 loop reads CASSESLSLETQYF. The CDR3 coding sequence is TGCGCCAGCAGTGAATCCCTGTCTTTAGAGACCCAGTACTTC.

The rearrangement joins TRBV24-1 to TRBJ2-1; no reliable D call. This CDR3 spans 16 amino acids. From germline, CDR1 is KGHDR and CDR2 SFDVKD. The V and J ends lost 4 bases and 0 bases respectively, with 12 bases between them. The DNA for the CDR3 is TGTGCCACCAGTGACCCCGTTTATCCCTCCTACAATGAGCAGTTCTTC. Translation: CATSDPVYPSYNEQFF.

This clone came up once. This chain links TRBV27 with TRBJ1-2; 10 positions agree with TRBD1. Losses at the gene ends were 5 bases for V and 4 bases for J; bases not matched to a gene: 7. CDR1 and CDR2 from the germline V gene are MNHEY and SMNVEV (reference sequence). The CDR3 loop spans 15 amino acids. The CDR3 is CASSSWTGGVYGYTF. The DNA of the CDR3 is TGTGCCAGCAGTAGCTGGACAGGGGGTGTCTATGGCTACACCTTC.

This sequence joins TRBV10-1 and TRBJ1-4; D gene uncertain. V shed 2 bases and J shed 4 bases, with 2 bases lying between them. The CDR3 loop spans 12 amino acids. The germline V gene has CDR1 WNHNN and CDR2 SYGVQD (reference sequence). CDR3 sequence reads: CASSEDNEKLFF. CDR3 nucleotides: TGCGCCAGCAGTGAGGATAATGAAAAACTGTTTTTT.

In this sample, this clone turned up once. Distinct nucleotide sequences in the sample also encode this CDR3. The chain carries TRBV18 and TRBJ2-7; possible D gene TRBD2, 5 bases. The V gene's germline CDR1 is KGHSH and CDR2 LQKENI. The germline V and J ends were trimmed by 3 bases and 0 bases, with 6 bases remaining between them. The CDR3 is made up of 13 amino acids. As DNA, the CDR3 is TGTGCCAGCTCACCGGGGAGCTCCTACGAGCAGTACTTC. Translating gives CASSPGSSYEQYF.

The genes are TRBV6-5 and TRBJ1-5; D might be TRBD1 (6 bases). The germline V gene encodes CDR1 MNHEY and CDR2 SVGAGI. CDR3 length equals 13 residues. V lost 6 bases and J 5 bases, leaving 11 bases between the germline ends. In DNA form, the CDR3 reads TGTGCCAGCAGGGACAGCGCCTATCAGCCCCAGCATTTT. This sequence encodes CASRDSAYQPQHF.

The rearrangement uses TRBV6-5 and TRBJ2-7, with 10 bases matching TRBD1. Germline values: CDR1 MNHEY, CDR2 SVGAGI. Losses at the gene ends were 2 bases for V and 2 bases for J; bases not matched to a gene: 0. The length of the CDR3 is 14 residues. CDR3 DNA sequence: TGTGCCAGCAGTTACGGGACAGGGGCCTACGAGCAGTACTTC. This translates into CASSYGTGAYEQYF.

In its sample, this clone was seen once. This chain connects TRBV7-6 to TRBJ1-5; 9 bases are a match to TRBD1. This CDR3 region has 18 residues. The V gene's germline CDR1 is SGHVS and CDR2 FNYEAQ. V dropped 5 bases and J dropped 6; count of bases not matched to a gene: 17. DNA of the CDR3: TGTGCCAGCAGCCGCGGGGCATCGGGACAGGGCGGTAGTCAGCCCCAGCATTTT. Its protein is CASSRGASGQGGSQPQHF.

The chain links TRBV29-1 to TRBJ2-7, with D perhaps matching TRBD1 or TRBD2 (5 bases each). Per germline, CDR1 SQVTM and CDR2 ANQGSEA. V lost 6 bases to trimming and J lost 6 bases, with 18 bases between them. There are 13 residues in the CDR3. The CDR3 sequence is CSVAGVVGAEQYF. The CDR3 DNA is TGCAGCGTGGCGGGCGTGGTCGGGGCCGAGCAGTACTTC.

The chain is built from TRBV27 and TRBJ2-2, with 7 bases that match TRBD2. The CDR3 length is 14 residues. The ends lost 7 bases at V and 0 bases at J; junction bases unmatched: 2. CDR1 is MNHEY and CDR2 is SMNVEV in the germline V gene (reference sequence). The CDR3 spells CASKRDSNTGELFF. The CDR3 region has the DNA TGTGCCAGCAAGCGGGATTCGAACACCGGGGAGCTGTTTTTT.

This clone was seen more than once but under ten times. This chain uses TRBV30 with TRBJ2-7; TRBD1 matches at 12 bases. V lost 2 bases and J lost 4; bases outside the gene matches: 12. In germline, CDR1 is GTSNPN, CDR2 SVGIG (reference sequence). The CDR3 contains 17 residues. The CDR3 DNA sequence: TGTGCCTGGAGTAAAACCCTTTGGGACAGGGGGCGATACGAGCAGTACTTC. Protein: CAWSKTLWDRGRYEQYF.

This rearrangement joins TRBV10-3 to TRBJ2-7; either TRBD1 or TRBD2 may supply D (5 bases each). Trimming cost V 7 bases and J 1 base, with 14 bases left between them. Per the germline V gene, CDR1 is ENHRY and CDR2 is SYGVKD. The CDR3 has 14 amino acids. The CDR3, as DNA: TGTGCCATCATGAGGGGCGTATCTTCCTACGAGCAGTACTTC. This translates into CAIMRGVSSYEQYF.

V is TRBV20-1 and J is TRBJ1-1, with 7 bases aligning to TRBD1. From germline, CDR1 is DFQATT and CDR2 SNEGSKA (reference sequence). V was clipped by 5 bases and J by 8 bases; unmatched bases: 5. The CDR3 has 11 amino acids. The CDR3 nucleotides read TGCAGTGCTGACAGGGTCCCAGAAGCTTTCTTT. This codes for CSADRVPEAFF.

This clone was observed once. The rearrangement uses TRBV24-1 and TRBJ2-1; 10 bases line up with TRBD2. Germline V lookup: CDR1 KGHDR, CDR2 SFDVKD. Losses at the gene ends were 6 bases for V and 8 bases for J; bases not matched to a gene: 15. CDR3 length equals 17 residues. The CDR3 reads CATSNHPVASGSDEQFF. Written as DNA, the CDR3 is TGTGCCACCAGTAACCACCCGGTGGCTAGCGGGAGTGATGAGCAGTTCTTC.